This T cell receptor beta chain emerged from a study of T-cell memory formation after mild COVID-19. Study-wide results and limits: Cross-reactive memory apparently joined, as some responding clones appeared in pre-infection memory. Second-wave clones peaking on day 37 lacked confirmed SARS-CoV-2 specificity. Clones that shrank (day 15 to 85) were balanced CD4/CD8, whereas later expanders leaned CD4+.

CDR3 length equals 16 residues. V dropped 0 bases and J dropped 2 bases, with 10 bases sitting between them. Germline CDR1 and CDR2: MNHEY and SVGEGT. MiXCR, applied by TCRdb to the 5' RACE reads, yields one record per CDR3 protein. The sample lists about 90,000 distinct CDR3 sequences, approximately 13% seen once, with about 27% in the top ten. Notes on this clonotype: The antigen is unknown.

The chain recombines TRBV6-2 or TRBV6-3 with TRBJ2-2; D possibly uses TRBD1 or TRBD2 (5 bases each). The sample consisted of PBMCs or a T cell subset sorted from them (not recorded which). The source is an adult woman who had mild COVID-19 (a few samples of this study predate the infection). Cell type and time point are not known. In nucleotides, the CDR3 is TGTGCCAGCAGTTACTCGACAGCGGCTAACACCGGGGAGCTGTTTTTT. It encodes CASSYSTAANTGELFF.